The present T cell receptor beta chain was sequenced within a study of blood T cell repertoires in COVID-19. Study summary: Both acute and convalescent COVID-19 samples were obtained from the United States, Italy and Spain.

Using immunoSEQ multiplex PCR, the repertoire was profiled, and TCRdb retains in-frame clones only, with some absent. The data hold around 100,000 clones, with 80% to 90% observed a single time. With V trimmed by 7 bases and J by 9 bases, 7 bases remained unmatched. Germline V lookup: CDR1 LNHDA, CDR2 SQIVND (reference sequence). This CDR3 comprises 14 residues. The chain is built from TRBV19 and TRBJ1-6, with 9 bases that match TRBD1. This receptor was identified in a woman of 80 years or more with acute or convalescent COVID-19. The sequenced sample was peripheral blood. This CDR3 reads CASKTRDRVSPLHF. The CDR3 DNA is TGTGCCAGTAAAACCCGGGACAGGGTTTCACCCCTCCACTTT.